Shown below are 25 T cell receptor beta chains from a single sample sequenced in a study of early T cells in non-severe SARS-CoV-2 infection. TCRdb itself ran the 5' RACE reads through MiXCR, one entry per CDR3 protein. The table records approximately 71,000 distinct CDR3 sequences, roughly 15% of them present only once. Sequenced material: whole blood. The receptors derive from an adult who was a healthcare worker with PCR-confirmed SARS-CoV-2 infection or an uninfected control (not recorded which).

Note on this clonotype: The junction differs from germline at one of its ends, possibly a read error. The chain links TRBV5-4 to TRBJ2-7; 8 nucleotides match TRBD2. From germline, CDR1 is SGHNT and CDR2 YYREEE (reference sequence). The CDR3 covers 16 residues. CDR3 residues: CVSSPGTRAALDEQYF. CDR3 sequence (DNA): TGTGTCAGCAGCCCCGGGACTAGGGCGGCTCTGGACGAGCAGTACTTC.

This clonotype was seen only a few times. The J gene is TRBJ1-6, the V gene TRBV2, with D tentatively TRBD1 (6 bases). This CDR3 comprises 13 residues. The ends were cut back, 7 bases at V and 6 bases at J, with 10 bases in the middle. Germline V lookup: CDR1 SNHLY, CDR2 FYNNEI. CDR3: CASKGGSNSPLHF. In nucleotides, the CDR3 is TGTGCCAGCAAGGGGGGTTCTAATTCACCCCTCCACTTT.

This clonotype was seen only a few times. This chain connects TRBV9 to TRBJ2-5; possibly TRBD2 for D (5 bases). This CDR3 spans 13 amino acids. Germline V CDR1 and CDR2: SGDLS, YYNGEE. Deletions cut 4 bases from V and 5 bases from J, with 12 bases between. The CDR3 is CASSPRGWETQYF. The CDR3 DNA sequence: TGTGCCAGCAGCCCAAGAGGGTGGGAGACCCAGTACTTC.

The chain recombines TRBV28 with TRBJ2-7; 9 nucleotides match TRBD1. CDR1 MDHEN and CDR2 SYDVKM come from the germline V gene. V was clipped by 5 bases and J by 4 bases; unmatched bases: 9. The CDR3 has 15 residues. The CDR3 protein is CASSRFGTGPYEQYF. CDR3 DNA: TGTGCCAGCAGTCGCTTCGGGACAGGGCCATACGAGCAGTACTTC.

Only a few counts were recorded for this clonotype. The V and J genes are TRBV6-6 and TRBJ2-6; a weak D match, TRBD1 (6 bases). The CDR3 loop spans 16 amino acids. The ends were cut back, 4 bases at V and 3 bases at J, with 13 bases in the middle. CDR1 and CDR2 from the germline V gene are MNHNY and SVGAGI (reference sequence). This chain's CDR3 is CASSLTGGNGANVLTF. DNA of the CDR3: TGTGCCAGCAGTTTAACTGGGGGCAATGGGGCCAACGTCCTGACTTTC.

The chain uses TRBV2 and TRBJ1-5; D possibly corresponds to TRBD1 (5 bases). The CDR3 runs to 14 residues. With 6 bases removed from V and 0 bases from J, the gap between germline ends came to 9 bases. In germline, CDR1 is SNHLY, CDR2 FYNNEI. The CDR3 DNA reads as TGTGCCAGCAGAGCGGACATTAGCAATCAGCCCCAGCATTTT. Protein: CASRADISNQPQHF.

Remarks on this clonotype: A much larger clone sits a single nucleotide away, making a read error possible. This chain uses TRBV12-3 or TRBV12-4 with TRBJ1-6; the D gene is possibly TRBD1 (5 bases). The CDR3 sequence is 14 residues long. The CDR3 DNA reads as TGTGCCAGCAGTCTTGACAGAAACAATTCACCCTTCCACTTT. Amino acid sequence: CASSLDRNNSPFHF.

There are many counts of this clonotype. The chain joins TRBV15 to TRBJ1-1, with 7 bases fitting TRBD1. The trim removed 0 bases at V and 12 bases at J, leaving 7 bases unmatched. Germline V CDR1 and CDR2: LNHNV, YYDKDF (reference sequence). CDR3 length: 13 residues. For the CDR3, the DNA is TGTGCCACCAGCAGAGAAGGGGACAGTGATTCTTTCTTT. This encodes CATSREGDSDSFF.

The V gene is TRBV18, the J gene TRBJ2-3; 7 bases are a match to TRBD1. Germline V CDR1 and CDR2: KGHSH, LQKENI. V shed 3 bases and J 2 bases; nucleotides not matched to a gene: 8. The CDR3 extends over 16 amino acids. CDR3 nucleotide sequence: TGTGCCAGCTCACCTCGACTCGGGACAGCCACAGATACGCAGTATTTT. Translating gives CASSPRLGTATDTQYF.

This clonotype was counted between two and nine times. This chain links TRBV28 with TRBJ1-2; 10 bases line up with TRBD1. Germline V CDR1 and CDR2: MDHEN, SYDVKM. Germline trimming cut 4 bases from V and 4 bases from J; bases unmatched to any gene: 6. This CDR3 is built from 15 residues. CDR3 loop: CASSSPGTGVYGYTF. For the CDR3, the DNA is TGTGCCAGCAGTTCCCCCGGGACAGGGGTCTATGGCTACACCTTC.

This clonotype has just a few counts. The chain employs TRBV9 and TRBJ2-5; 8 nucleotides match TRBD2. This CDR3 has 14 residues. In germline, CDR1 is SGDLS, CDR2 YYNGEE. V gave up 2 bases and J gave up 1 base; unmatched junction bases: 1. CDR3 DNA sequence: TGTGCCAGCAGCGTTAGCGGGACCCAAGAGACCCAGTACTTC. Translation: CASSVSGTQETQYF.

Note on this clonotype: The CDR3 carries no conserved terminal phenylalanine or tryptophan, so it likely arises from a read error. V is TRBV11-2 and J is TRBJ2-5; D may correspond to TRBD1 or TRBD2 (5 bases each). Looked up from germline, CDR1 is SGHAT and CDR2 is FQNNGV. The CDR3 is 15 residues long. V shed 5 bases and J shed 4 bases, with 17 bases lying between them. The CDR3 DNA reads TGTGCCAGCAGCCCCTTGAGGGGCCAGGGAGAGACCCAGTACCTC. It yields the protein CASSPLRGQGETQYL.

Only a few counts were recorded for this clonotype. This chain joins TRBV2 and TRBJ2-5; TRBD2 agrees at 8 bases. The CDR3 loop spans 15 amino acids. Germline V gene data show CDR1 as SNHLY and CDR2 as FYNNEI. V shed 9 bases and J 5 bases; nucleotides not matched to a gene: 14. CDR3 loop: CASRGGTQQFETQYF. CDR3 bases: TGTGCCAGTCGGGGGGGGACACAACAATTTGAGACCCAGTACTTC. Complete variable domain (other parts from reference TRBV2 and TRBJ2-5): EPEVTQTPSHQVTQMGQEVILRCVPISNHLYFYWYRQILGQKVEFLVSFYNNEISEKSEIFDDQFSVERPDGSNFTLKIRSTKLEDSAMYFCASRGGTQQFETQYFGPGTRLLVL.

This clonotype was observed a handful of times. The chain couples TRBV5-1 to TRBJ2-3, with 8 positions matching TRBD2. This CDR3 has 15 residues. J was trimmed by 0 bases and V by 5 bases; bases with no gene match: 5. Per the germline V gene, CDR1 is SGHRS and CDR2 is YFSETQ. CDR3 DNA sequence: TGCGCCAGCAGACTAGCGGCCATTAGCACAGATACGCAGTATTTT. Its translation: CASRLAAISTDTQYF. Full variable domain (outside the CDR3, taken from reference TRBV5-1 and TRBJ2-3): KAGVTQTPRYLIKTRGQQVTLSCSPISGHRSVSWYQQTPGQGLQFLFEYFSETQRNKGNFPGRFSGRQFSNSRSEMNVSTLELGDSALYLCASRLAAISTDTQYFGPGTRLTVL.

A few counts support this clonotype. The rearrangement joins TRBV28 to TRBJ2-7; unclear D gene. The germline V and J ends were trimmed by 4 bases and 3 bases, with 7 bases remaining between them. Germline V gene lookup returns CDR1 MDHEN and CDR2 SYDVKM. There are 12 residues in the CDR3. This CDR3 is CASSSQRYEQYF. The CDR3 nucleotides are TGTGCCAGCAGTTCCCAGCGCTACGAGCAGTACTTC.

Many counts were recorded for this clonotype. This rearrangement joins TRBV3-1 to TRBJ1-2, with D possibly TRBD1 on 5 matching bases. V was cut by 2 bases and J by 2 bases, with 9 bases left in between. CDR1 and CDR2 from the germline V gene are LGHDT and YNNKEL (reference sequence). The CDR3 spans 14 residues. Here the CDR3 reads CASSQLRDNYGYTF. CDR3 nucleotides: TGTGCCAGCAGCCAACTCAGGGACAACTATGGCTACACCTTC.

The table lists this clonotype with many counts. The V and J genes are TRBV29-1 and TRBJ2-7; 7 nucleotides align to TRBD2. Germline V gene data show CDR1 as SQVTM and CDR2 as ANQGSEA. The V segment lost 2 bases and the J segment 1 base; nucleotides outside the gene matches: 5. This CDR3 contains 14 residues. The CDR3 DNA reads TGCAGCGTTGAACAGCGCGGGGGTTCCTACGAGCAGTACTTC. It yields the protein CSVEQRGGSYEQYF.

This clonotype was found many times. This chain links TRBV7-9 with TRBJ1-5; tentatively, D is TRBD1 (6 bases). CDR1 and CDR2 from the germline V gene are SEHNR and FQNEAQ (reference sequence). The CDR3 has 13 residues. Trimming cost V 5 bases and J 7 bases, with 12 bases left between them. CDR3: CASSPEGQQPQHF. The CDR3 DNA sequence: TGTGCCAGCAGCCCAGAAGGACAGCAGCCCCAGCATTTT.

This clonotype was observed a handful of times. This chain joins TRBV10-2 and TRBJ2-3; the D is unclear. Trimming stripped 2 bases from V and 0 bases from J, with 9 bases between. CDR1 and CDR2 from the germline V gene are WSHSY and SAAADI. The CDR3 totals 15 residues. The DNA of the CDR3 is TGCGCCAGCAGTGAGAAGGGTACTAGCACAGATACGCAGTATTTT. It encodes CASSEKGTSTDTQYF.

This clonotype was seen at least ten times. The chain couples TRBV4-3 to TRBJ1-5, with D unresolved. Deletions cut 1 base from V and 2 bases from J, with 6 bases between. Germline V gene sequence: CDR1 LGHNA, CDR2 YSLEER. CDR3 length equals 14 residues. The DNA of the CDR3 is TGCGCCAGCAGCCAAGGAACTCGCAATCAGCCCCAGCATTTT. This sequence encodes CASSQGTRNQPQHF.

The chain couples TRBV6-2 or TRBV6-3 to TRBJ1-6, with TRBD1 matching over 7 bases. Germline V gives CDR1 MNHEY, CDR2 SVGEGT. The CDR3 sequence is 14 residues long. The V gene end was trimmed by 0 bases and the J gene end by 7 bases; junction bases not matched to a gene: 0. The CDR3 spells CASSYSGQNSPLHF. CDR3 nucleotides: TGTGCCAGCAGTTACTCGGGACAGAATTCACCCCTCCACTTT.

The chain recombines TRBV12-3 or TRBV12-4 with TRBJ2-7; perhaps TRBD2 as D (7 bases). Trimming stripped 5 bases from V and 0 bases from J, with 23 bases between. The CDR3 spans 18 residues. The CDR3 sequence: CASSHPGGWGQSSYEQYF. Written as DNA, the CDR3 is TGTGCCAGCAGTCACCCGGGGGGCTGGGGGCAAAGCTCCTACGAGCAGTACTTC.

The genes are TRBV4-2 and TRBJ2-5; D possibly uses TRBD1 or TRBD2 (7 bases each). The CDR3 is 18 amino acids. The V gene lost 0 bases and the J gene lost 0 bases, with 17 bases spanning the gap. The germline CDR1 and CDR2 sequences are LGHNA and YNFKEQ. The CDR3 region is CASSQDGPAGQYQETQYF. DNA of the CDR3: TGTGCCAGCAGCCAAGATGGACCAGCGGGACAGTACCAAGAGACCCAGTACTTC.

This clonotype was recorded at least ten times. The chain recombines TRBV3-1 with TRBJ1-6; D possibly corresponds to TRBD1 (5 bases). V was trimmed by 1 base and J by 14 bases, leaving 33 bases between them. CDR1 LGHDT and CDR2 YNNKEL come from the germline V gene (reference sequence). The CDR3 has 20 amino acids. The CDR3 region has the DNA TGTGCCAGCAGCCAAGTCCCCGCCGTGTGGGGCGGGGGTACCAGCATGTCCCTCCACTTT. Residues: CASSQVPAVWGGGTSMSLHF. The variable domain in full, with the rest retrieved from reference TRBV3-1 and TRBJ1-6, is DTAVSQTPKYLVTQMGNDKSIKCEQNLGHDTMYWYKQDSKKFLKIMFSYNNKELIINETVPNRFSPKSPDKAHLNLHINSLELGDSAVYFCASSQVPAVWGGGTSMSLHFGNGTRLTVT.

The gene calls are TRBV11-1 and TRBJ2-3, with 10 nucleotides matching TRBD2. Germline CDR1 SGHAT, CDR2 FQDESV (reference sequence). The V segment lost 1 base and the J segment 0 bases; nucleotides outside the gene matches: 7. This CDR3 is built from 18 residues. The CDR3 here is CASSLGVAGGLSTDTQYF. The CDR3 DNA sequence: TGTGCCAGCAGCTTAGGGGTAGCGGGGGGCCTCAGCACAGATACGCAGTATTTT.